Each of the 29 T cell receptor beta chains below was sequenced from the same sample in a study of shared clonotypes between healthy human individuals. Only in-frame clones appear in the TCRdb table, and some are missing; sequencing was by immunoSEQ multiplex PCR. Altogether under 650,000 clones are present, almost 97% being singletons, with the ten largest covering 0.06%. The sequenced sample was naive CD4+ T cells sorted from blood. The subset denotes: CD45RA+ positively selected. The receptors derive from a woman younger than 45 in good health.

This chain connects TRBV28 to TRBJ1-1, with unresolved D. Germline CDR1 and CDR2: MDHEN and SYDVKM. The ends were cut back, 7 bases at V and 5 bases at J, with 17 bases in the middle. This CDR3 is 14 amino acids long. CDR3 in amino acids: CASTPPPTGTEAFF. The CDR3 DNA reads TGTGCCAGCACTCCACCCCCCACGGGAACTGAAGCTTTCTTT.

The J gene is TRBJ1-1, the V gene TRBV5-3; D is possibly TRBD1 (6 bases). TRBV5-3 is identified as an open reading frame with a role that is uncertain. The V and J ends lost 5 bases and 4 bases respectively, with 12 bases between them. The CDR3 consists of 13 residues. The CDR3 spells CARSPQGSTEAFF. The CDR3 DNA sequence: TGTGCCAGAAGTCCACAGGGCTCCACTGAAGCTTTCTTT.

The rearrangement links TRBV6-5 to TRBJ2-1, with 12 bases lining up with TRBD1. The CDR3 has 16 amino acids. The V segment lost 2 bases and the J segment 7 bases; nucleotides outside the gene matches: 6. The germline V gene has CDR1 MNHEY and CDR2 SVGAGI. The CDR3 here is CASSYLGTGGENEQFF. The CDR3 DNA follows: TGTGCCAGCAGTTACCTCGGGACAGGGGGCGAGAATGAGCAGTTCTTC.

This chain links TRBV12-5 with TRBJ1-4; maybe TRBD1 (6 bases). Germline V CDR1 and CDR2: LGHNT, FRNRAP. V gave up 9 bases and J gave up 3 bases, with 11 bases separating them. The CDR3 length is 13 residues. For the CDR3, the DNA is TGTGCTAGGGGGGCCCAGGCTAATGAAAAACTGTTTTTT. Translated: CARGAQANEKLFF.

The genes are TRBV2 and TRBJ2-2; 8 bases map to TRBD1. Germline CDR1 reads SNHLY; CDR2 reads FYNNEI. The CDR3 runs to 14 residues. Trimming removed 1 base from V and 7 bases from J; junction bases left unmatched: 2. CDR3 amino acids: CASSEDRGVGELFF. CDR3 DNA: TGTGCCAGCAGTGAAGACAGGGGGGTCGGGGAGCTGTTTTTT.

As regards this clone: Other DNA sequences in this specimen translate into the identical CDR3. V and J are TRBV5-1 and TRBJ1-4; the D gene is possibly TRBD1 (5 bases). CDR3 size: 15 residues. With 0 bases removed from V and 4 bases from J, the gap between germline ends came to 10 bases. Germline loops: CDR1 SGHRS, CDR2 YFSETQ. CDR3 coding DNA: TGCGCCAGCAGCTTGGCCGGGCAGGGTAATGAAAAACTGTTTTTT. This sequence encodes CASSLAGQGNEKLFF.

The chain uses TRBV18 and TRBJ2-1; maybe TRBD2 (6 bases). V was clipped by 3 bases and J by 7 bases, with 22 bases between them. The CDR3 contains 17 residues. Germline values: CDR1 KGHSH, CDR2 LQKENI. CDR3 sequence (DNA): TGTGCCAGCTCACCTGAGTGGTCGGGACTCCTTTCAAATGAGCAGTTCTTC. Protein sequence: CASSPEWSGLLSNEQFF.

In this sample, this clone turned up once. V usage is TRBV28 and J usage is TRBJ2-2; D unclear. The germline V and J ends were trimmed by 6 bases and 6 bases, with 11 bases remaining between them. The germline V gene has CDR1 MDHEN and CDR2 SYDVKM. The CDR3 contains 13 residues. The CDR3 nucleotides are TGTGCCAGCAGACCAAGGCCTGCCGGGGAGCTGTTTTTT. This encodes CASRPRPAGELFF.

For the CDR3, the DNA is TGTGCCAGCAGTTCCGGTTTTGGTTCACCCCTCCACTTT. It yields the protein CASSSGFGSPLHF. The genes are TRBV27 and TRBJ1-6, with D hard to call. The CDR3 spans 13 residues. The germline gives CDR1 MNHEY, CDR2 SMNVEV (reference sequence). Trimming pared 4 bases from V and 9 bases from J, leaving 10 bases between.

This chain connects TRBV10-2 to TRBJ2-1; 14 bases match TRBD2. The CDR3 sequence is 17 residues long. Losses at the gene ends were 5 bases for V and 5 bases for J; bases not matched to a gene: 8. Germline V gene lookup returns CDR1 WSHSY and CDR2 SAAADI. CDR3 in amino acids: CASSHPGLAGAHNEQFF. The CDR3 DNA reads as TGCGCCAGCAGTCACCCGGGACTAGCGGGAGCTCACAATGAGCAGTTCTTC.

The V and J genes are TRBV2 and TRBJ2-5; perhaps D is TRBD1 or TRBD2 (6 bases each). From germline, CDR1 is SNHLY and CDR2 FYNNEI. V was cut by 6 bases and J by 2 bases, with 10 bases left in between. CDR3 size: 13 residues. CDR3 nucleotides: TGTGCCAGCAGAGGGGGGTATCAAGAGACCCAGTACTTC. As protein: CASRGGYQETQYF.

In this sample, this clone turned up once. The gene calls are TRBV5-1 and TRBJ2-3, with 7 bases identical to TRBD2. The CDR3 runs 16 residues. Per the germline V gene, CDR1 is SGHRS and CDR2 is YFSETQ. V was pared by 0 bases and J by 2 bases, with 6 bases of the junction left unmatched. This chain's CDR3 is CASSLGLAADTDTQYF. As DNA, the CDR3 is TGCGCCAGCAGCTTGGGGCTAGCGGCAGACACAGATACGCAGTATTTT.

The rearrangement links TRBV5-4 to TRBJ2-4; D is uncertain. The CDR3 is 14 residues long. V lost 0 bases and J 8 bases, leaving 12 bases between the germline ends. CDR1 SGHNT and CDR2 YYREEE come from the germline V gene (reference sequence). The CDR3 DNA reads TGTGCCAGCAGCTTGGCGTCGCACAGTGACATTCAGTACTTC. As protein: CASSLASHSDIQYF.

This clone showed up just once. The rearrangement uses TRBV27 and TRBJ2-5; 7 bases are shared with TRBD1. The DNA matches TRBJ2-7 better at its end, which makes the J call doubtful. Germline assignment: CDR1 MNHEY and CDR2 SMNVEV (reference sequence). This CDR3 region has 16 residues. The CDR3 protein is CASSFSSRGMPYEQYF. The DNA of the CDR3 is TGTGCCAGCAGTTTCTCAAGCAGGGGGATGCCCTACGAGCAGTACTTC.

The gene calls are TRBV4-1 and TRBJ2-5; no clear D. Near its end, the DNA agrees better with TRBJ2-7, so the J call may be wrong. CDR1 MGHRA and CDR2 YSYEKL come from the germline V gene. The CDR3 has 14 amino acids. The CDR3 is CASSQVPHSYEQYF. For the CDR3, the DNA is TGCGCCAGCAGCCAAGTTCCCCACTCCTACGAGCAGTACTTC.

To note about this clone: This CDR3 is also generated by other DNA sequences in the sample. V gene TRBV7-9 combines with J gene TRBJ2-7, with unresolved D. The length of the CDR3 is 13 residues. The germline V gene encodes CDR1 SEHNR and CDR2 FQNEAQ (reference sequence). The germline V and J ends were trimmed by 2 bases and 2 bases, with 7 bases remaining between them. CDR3 loop: CASSLLGTYEQYF. CDR3 sequence (DNA): TGTGCCAGCAGCTTACTGGGGACCTACGAGCAGTACTTC.

This sequence joins TRBV5-1 and TRBJ2-2; 7 bases align to TRBD2. The CDR3 sequence is 15 residues long. Germline V lookup: CDR1 SGHRS, CDR2 YFSETQ. V shed 4 bases, J shed 6 bases, and the junction held 9 bases outside the gene matches. CDR3 sequence: CASSEPRDYSGELFF. The CDR3 DNA follows: TGCGCCAGCAGCGAGCCCCGGGACTATTCCGGGGAGCTGTTTTTT. Complete variable domain (other parts from reference TRBV5-1 and TRBJ2-2): KAGVTQTPRYLIKTRGQQVTLSCSPISGHRSVSWYQQTPGQGLQFLFEYFSETQRNKGNFPGRFSGRQFSNSRSEMNVSTLELGDSALYLCASSEPRDYSGELFFGEGSRLTVL.

This chain connects TRBV2 to TRBJ2-7, with 11 nucleotides matching TRBD2. The CDR3 runs to 18 residues. The V segment lost 5 bases and the J segment 0 bases; nucleotides outside the gene matches: 12. Germline CDR1 SNHLY, CDR2 FYNNEI. CDR3 region: CASSLRTSGSSSSYEQYF. For the CDR3, the DNA is TGTGCCAGCAGTTTACGGACTAGCGGGTCCTCCAGCTCCTACGAGCAGTACTTC. The full variable domain, with the rest looked up from reference TRBV2 and TRBJ2-7, is EPEVTQTPSHQVTQMGQEVILRCVPISNHLYFYWYRQILGQKVEFLVSFYNNEISEKSEIFDDQFSVERPDGSNFTLKIRSTKLEDSAMYFCASSLRTSGSSSSYEQYFGPGTRLTVT.

This sequence joins TRBV7-2 and TRBJ2-7; possibly TRBD1 or TRBD2 for D (5 bases each). V lost 1 base, J lost 3 bases, and 13 bases lay in between. Germline V CDR1 and CDR2: SGHTA, FQGNSA. This CDR3 has 15 residues. The CDR3 spells CASSLVGRGVYEQYF. The DNA for the CDR3 is TGTGCCAGCAGCTTAGTTGGTCGGGGCGTCTACGAGCAGTACTTC.

To note about this clone: This specimen includes other DNA sequences encoding the same CDR3. V usage is TRBV5-1 and J usage is TRBJ2-7; D unresolved. The germline CDR1 and CDR2 sequences are SGHRS and YFSETQ. V gave up 0 bases and J gave up 0 bases, with 7 bases separating them. This CDR3 region has 14 residues. This chain's CDR3 is CASSLGQDSYEQYF. The CDR3 region has the DNA TGCGCCAGCAGCTTGGGGCAGGACTCCTACGAGCAGTACTTC.

The chain carries TRBV7-2 and TRBJ2-6; D perhaps matches TRBD1 (5 bases). V was shortened by 4 bases and J by 4 bases, with 17 bases between the two germline ends. Germline-derived CDR1 and CDR2 are SGHTA and FQGNSA. CDR3 size: 17 residues. CDR3 residues: CASSWVGRGRGANVLTF. CDR3 in DNA: TGTGCCAGCAGCTGGGTAGGAAGGGGCAGGGGGGCCAACGTCCTGACTTTC.

The chain is built from TRBV6-5 and TRBJ2-7; no clear D. The length of the CDR3 is 16 residues. Germline V gives CDR1 MNHEY, CDR2 SVGAGI. V gave up 0 bases and J gave up 0 bases, with 12 bases separating them. CDR3 region: CASSYSGLWSSYEQYF. The CDR3, as DNA: TGTGCCAGCAGTTACTCGGGCCTCTGGAGCTCCTACGAGCAGTACTTC.

CDR3 DNA sequence: TGTGCCAGCAGCGCCCGGGCGAACACTGAAGCTTTCTTT. This codes for CASSARANTEAFF. V is TRBV7-9 and J is TRBJ1-1; D is unresolved. The CDR3 is 13 amino acids. Trimming left V 5 bases short and J 1 base short, with 8 bases between. Germline lookup yields CDR1 SEHNR and CDR2 FQNEAQ (reference sequence).

The gene calls are TRBV19 and TRBJ2-1; 7 nucleotides align to TRBD1. Germline V gene data show CDR1 as LNHDA and CDR2 as SQIVND (reference sequence). With V trimmed by 5 bases and J by 5 bases, 6 bases remained unmatched. The length of the CDR3 is 14 residues. CDR3 amino acids: CASSPWTGDNEQFF. CDR3 in DNA: TGTGCCAGTAGTCCGTGGACAGGAGACAATGAGCAGTTCTTC. Together with reference TRBV19 and TRBJ2-1, the CDR3 gives the full variable domain: DGGITQSPKYLFRKEGQNVTLSCEQNLNHDAMYWYRQDPGQGLRLIYYSQIVNDFQKGDIAEGYSVSREKKESFPLTVTSAQKNPTAFYLCASSPWTGDNEQFFGPGTRLTVL.

The rearrangement links TRBV7-2 to TRBJ1-5; D gene ambiguous. CDR3 length: 18 amino acids. Trimming pared 2 bases from V and 0 bases from J, leaving 17 bases between. Germline values: CDR1 SGHTA, CDR2 FQGNSA. CDR3 in DNA: TGTGCCAGCAGCTTATTGGTAGGCCGAGATTATAGCAATCAGCCCCAGCATTTT. This encodes CASSLLVGRDYSNQPQHF.

The chain combines TRBV28 with TRBJ2-7, with TRBD2 identical over 8 bases. The CDR3 runs 16 residues. The germline V gene encodes CDR1 MDHEN and CDR2 SYDVKM. V was pared by 6 bases and J by 0 bases, with 10 bases of the junction left unmatched. The CDR3 loop reads CASSPGLASPSYEQYF. The CDR3 DNA sequence: TGTGCCAGCAGCCCAGGACTAGCCTCTCCCTCCTACGAGCAGTACTTC.

This sequence joins TRBV6-5 and TRBJ2-7; D unclear. The CDR3 is made up of 11 amino acids. Trimming shortened V by 7 bases and J by 6 bases, and 10 bases separated the two germline ends. CDR1 and CDR2 (germline): MNHEY, SVGAGI. CDR3 bases: TGTGCCAGCATGGGCCACGGCGAGCAGTACTTC. Amino acids: CASMGHGEQYF.

The chain combines TRBV25-1 with TRBJ1-6; 11 bases are a match to TRBD1. Germline V gene data show CDR1 as MGHDK and CDR2 as SYGVNS. The CDR3 covers 16 residues. V was pared by 5 bases and J by 9 bases, with 9 bases of the junction left unmatched. The CDR3 sequence is CASSRVGQGVSSPLHF. Here the CDR3 DNA reads TGTGCCAGCAGTCGAGTGGGACAGGGGGTTTCTTCACCCCTCCACTTT.

A remark on this clone: Relative to the germline gene, one junction end is altered; a read error may explain this. Other DNA sequences in the same sample also yield this CDR3. The gene calls are TRBV15 and TRBJ2-3, with 13 bases lining up with TRBD2. Looked up from germline, CDR1 is LNHNV and CDR2 is YYDKDF (reference sequence). There are 18 residues in the CDR3. The CDR3: CATSRPRTSGSFSDTQYF. Here the CDR3 DNA reads TGTGCCACCAGCAGACCTAGGACTAGCGGGAGCTTTTCAGATACGCAATATTTT.